Presented here are 9 T cell receptor beta chains from one specimen sequenced in a study of identical twins. One entry per CDR3 protein, called by TCRdb with MiXCR from the 5' RACE reads. The sample has hundreds of thousands of distinct CDR3 sequences, 8.5% to 9% seen once. This sample also appeared in a second study, on yellow fever vaccine responses in identical twins.

Sample: PBMCs. Receptors originate from a woman under 30 in good health.

The V gene is TRBV7-9, the J gene TRBJ2-7; D remains unclear. Germline V CDR1 and CDR2: SEHNR, FQNEAQ (reference sequence). CDR3 size: 14 residues. The V end was cut by 2 bases, the J end by 3 bases, with 11 bases between. The CDR3 nucleotides are TGTGCCAGCAGCTTATCAACAGATGACTACGAGCAGTACTTC. As protein: CASSLSTDDYEQYF.

There are a few counts of this clonotype. The chain employs TRBV9 and TRBJ1-2, with a weak D call TRBD1 (5 bases). From germline, CDR1 is SGDLS and CDR2 YYNGEE. V was shortened by 4 bases and J by 1 base, with 17 bases between the two germline ends. There are 16 residues in the CDR3. The CDR3 coding sequence is TGTGCCAGCAGCCCACCGGGACTTCCCAATAACTATGGCTACACCTTC. It is translated as CASSPPGLPNNYGYTF.

This clonotype was counted a few times. V and J are TRBV6-4 and TRBJ1-6; D might be TRBD1 (6 bases). Per the germline V gene, CDR1 is MRHNA and CDR2 is SNTAGT. The CDR3 length is 13 residues. The V end was cut by 8 bases, the J end by 9 bases, with 14 bases between. This chain's CDR3 is CASSREGGSPLHF. The CDR3 DNA follows: TGTGCCAGCTCCAGGGAGGGGGGTTCACCCCTCCACTTT.

This clonotype was counted ten times or more. The V and J genes are TRBV7-2 and TRBJ1-2; D remains ambiguous. Germline assignment: CDR1 SGHTA and CDR2 FQGNSA. CDR3 length: 13 residues. The V and J ends lost 4 bases and 5 bases respectively, with 11 bases between them. CDR3 bases: TGTGCCAGCAGCTCCTCGGGATTGTATGGCTACACCTTC. Its translation: CASSSSGLYGYTF. The complete variable domain, with remaining parts taken from reference TRBV7-2 and TRBJ1-2, reads GAGVSQSPSNKVTEKGKDVELRCDPISGHTALYWYRQSLGQGLEFLIYFQGNSAPDKSGLPSDRFSAERTGGSVSTLTIQRTQQEDSAVYLCASSSSGLYGYTFGSGTRLTVV.

In this sample, this clonotype turned up a few times. This rearrangement joins TRBV6-5 to TRBJ2-7; 8 bases are a match to TRBD1. The germline V gene encodes CDR1 MNHEY and CDR2 SVGAGI. The CDR3 spans 15 residues. V was pared by 2 bases and J by 2 bases, with 5 bases of the junction left unmatched. The CDR3 nucleotides read TGTGCCAGCAGTTACATGGCAGGGGGCCCCTACGAGCAGTACTTC. Translation gives CASSYMAGGPYEQYF.

This clonotype came up a few times. V and J are TRBV20-1 and TRBJ2-7; TRBD1 might be the D (5 bases). Trimming removed 0 bases at V and 3 bases at J, with 15 bases between. This CDR3 comprises 15 residues. Germline V gene data show CDR1 as DFQATT and CDR2 as SNEGSKA (reference sequence). In DNA form, the CDR3 reads TGCAGTGCTAGAGATCCAATAGCAGGGCTCTACGAGCAGTACTTC. Amino acid sequence: CSARDPIAGLYEQYF.

This clonotype has just a few counts. The V and J genes are TRBV4-3 and TRBJ1-2, with D maybe TRBD1 (6 bases). Germline CDR1 and CDR2: LGHNA and YSLEER. V was clipped by 1 base and J by 3 bases, with 9 bases between them. The CDR3 runs 14 residues. CDR3 region: CASSQGDKHYGYTF. The CDR3 coding sequence is TGCGCCAGCAGCCAAGGGGACAAACACTATGGCTACACCTTC.

The CDR3 protein is CASSLQDRGTDTQYF. The CDR3 nucleotides read TGCGCCAGCAGCCTACAGGACAGGGGCACAGATACGCAGTATTTT. The chain uses TRBV4-3 and TRBJ2-3; TRBD1 matches at 8 bases. Germline V gene sequence: CDR1 LGHNA, CDR2 YSLEER. The CDR3 is 15 amino acids. Losses at the gene ends were 4 bases for V and 1 base for J; bases not matched to a gene: 4.

Ten or more counts support this clonotype. The chain recombines TRBV12-3 or TRBV12-4 with TRBJ1-1, with 7 bases matching TRBD1. After removal of 6 bases from V and 5 bases from J, the junction contained 9 bases not matched to a gene. CDR3 length equals 14 residues. The CDR3 nucleotides read TGTGCCAGCAGCCCTTCACAGGGGAAGACTGAAGCTTTCTTT. This sequence encodes CASSPSQGKTEAFF.